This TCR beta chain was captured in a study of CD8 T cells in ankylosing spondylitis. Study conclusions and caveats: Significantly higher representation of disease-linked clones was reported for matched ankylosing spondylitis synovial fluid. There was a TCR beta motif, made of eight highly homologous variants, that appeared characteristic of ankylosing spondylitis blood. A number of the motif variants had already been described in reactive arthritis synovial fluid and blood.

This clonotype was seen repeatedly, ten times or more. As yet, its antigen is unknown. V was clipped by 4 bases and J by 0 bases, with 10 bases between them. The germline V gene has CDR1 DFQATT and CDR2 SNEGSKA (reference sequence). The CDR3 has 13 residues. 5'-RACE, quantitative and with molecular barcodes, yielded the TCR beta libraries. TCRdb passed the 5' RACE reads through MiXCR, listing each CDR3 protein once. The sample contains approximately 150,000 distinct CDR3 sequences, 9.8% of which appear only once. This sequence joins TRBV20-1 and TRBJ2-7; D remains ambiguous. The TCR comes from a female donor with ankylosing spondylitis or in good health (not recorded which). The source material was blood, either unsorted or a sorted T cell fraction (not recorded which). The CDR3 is CSANRAHSYEQYF. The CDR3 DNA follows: TGCAGTGCTAATCGGGCCCACTCCTACGAGCAGTACTTC.